This TCR beta chain was sequenced during a study of regulatory and conventional T cells in RAG deficiency. The data were produced by immunoSEQ multiplex PCR, yet TCRdb's version contains in-frame clones alone and is incomplete. The repertoire consists of about 8,500 clones, with more than 70% occurring once and the leading ten covering roughly a third. V gave up 5 bases and J gave up 3 bases, with 7 bases separating them. CDR3 length: 12 amino acids. The germline V gene encodes CDR1 SEHNR and CDR2 FQNEAQ (reference sequence). A single count supports this clone. The antigen is not known. Overall study findings and caveats: RAG-deficient patients showed markedly lower Shannon entropy and higher Simpson indices than control T-cell subsets. In Omenn syndrome, Treg and Tconv repertoires overlapped >75%. In Omenn syndrome, sorted "Tregs" may be peripherally activated cells.

These data are also associated with another study on regulatory T cells. That report notes: The primer mix had 52 TRBV and 13 TRBJ primers. Regulatory T cells showed the strongest V-J pair restriction and V/J gene skewing among patient repertoires.

The TCR was taken from a human donor in good health. The rearrangement links TRBV7-9 to TRBJ2-5, with D possibly being TRBD2 (5 bases). Sample: CD8+ T cells sorted from blood. CDR3 DNA: TGTGCCAGCAGCCTTAGCGAAGAGACCCAGTACTTC. Translated, it gives CASSLSEETQYF. The complete variable domain, with remaining parts taken from reference TRBV7-9 and TRBJ2-5, reads DTGVSQNPRHKITKRGQNVTFRCDPISEHNRLYWYRQTLGQGPEFLTYFQNEAQLEKSRLLSDRFSAERPKGSFSTLEIQRTEQGDSAMYLCASSLSEETQYFGPGTRLLVL.